This T cell receptor beta chain stems from a study of CD8 T cells in ankylosing spondylitis. Overall study findings and caveats: Relatively scarce in peripheral blood, disease-linked clones were CD8+.

This clonotype was seen many times. Its target is not known. Molecular-barcoded quantitative 5'-RACE produced these TCR beta libraries. TCRdb ran MiXCR on the 5' RACE reads and lists one entry per CDR3 protein. The sample records over 130,000 distinct CDR3 sequences, roughly 44% being singletons. CDR1 and CDR2 (germline): SGHVS, FNYEAQ. V was pared by 4 bases and J by 3 bases, with 10 bases between. The length of the CDR3 is 13 residues. The TCR originated in a male donor with ankylosing spondylitis. The sample taken for sequencing was synovial fluid, either unsorted or a sorted T cell fraction (not recorded which). The chain employs TRBV7-6 and TRBJ2-7; D is ambiguous. This chain's CDR3 is CASSSRDIYEQYF. CDR3 in DNA: TGTGCCAGCAGCTCAAGGGATATCTACGAGCAGTACTTC.